Listed below are T cell receptor beta chains from one sample, sequenced in a study of T cell responses to AZD1222 COVID-19 vaccine. This table comes from immunoSEQ multiplex PCR, and its TCRdb copy is limited to in-frame clones, with some not included. In the table there are around 120,000 clones, roughly 90% of which are singletons. The specimen comprised peripheral blood, sampled on day 0 of AZD1222 vaccination. These receptors were obtained from an adult in good health. CDR3s include the opening cysteine and the closing phenylalanine or tryptophan.

V gene,CDR3 protein
TRBV24-1,CATSDFLNYGYTF
TRBV15,CATSRVGGYGYTF
TRBV30,CAWDRSQETQYF
TRBV6-6,CASSLSQGAETQYF
TRBV19,CATRLDWGRTEAFF
TRBV3-1/TRBV3-2,CASSPPGRAYEQYF
TRBV27,CASSLSGGIGPSTHNEQFF
TRBV28,CASRGGGRNEQYF
TRBV10-2,CASSGGTLNQPQHF
TRBV12-5,CASGGVTRTGGREQFF
TRBV19,CASSIRQGFGETQYF
TRBV2,CATLDREGGYTF
TRBV6-1,CASSETSLDTYGYTF
TRBV6-5,CATSSFNEQFF
TRBV6-4,CASSDQSTDTQYF
TRBV3-1/TRBV3-2,CASSQDPQGGGSGYEQYF
TRBV15,CATRGDSHYGYTF